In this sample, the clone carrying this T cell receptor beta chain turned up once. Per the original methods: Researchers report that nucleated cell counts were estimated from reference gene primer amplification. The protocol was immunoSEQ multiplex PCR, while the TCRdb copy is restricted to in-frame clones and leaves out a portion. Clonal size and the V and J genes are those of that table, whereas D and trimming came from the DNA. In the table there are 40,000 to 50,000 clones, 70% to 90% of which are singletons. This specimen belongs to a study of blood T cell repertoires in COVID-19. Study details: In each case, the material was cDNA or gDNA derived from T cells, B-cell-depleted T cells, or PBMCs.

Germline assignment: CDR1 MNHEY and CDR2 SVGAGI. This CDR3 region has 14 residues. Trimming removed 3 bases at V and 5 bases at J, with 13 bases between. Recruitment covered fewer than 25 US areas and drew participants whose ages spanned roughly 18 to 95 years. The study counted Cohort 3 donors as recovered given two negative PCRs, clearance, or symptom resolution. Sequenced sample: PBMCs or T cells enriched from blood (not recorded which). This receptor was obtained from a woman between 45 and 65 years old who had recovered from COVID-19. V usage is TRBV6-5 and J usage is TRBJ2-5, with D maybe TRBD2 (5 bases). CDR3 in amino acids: CASSYQRGLETQYF. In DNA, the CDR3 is TGTGCCAGCAGTTATCAAAGAGGGCTCGAGACCCAGTACTTC.